This T cell receptor beta chain was identified during a study of T cell responses to AZD1222 COVID-19 vaccine. The germline CDR1 and CDR2 sequences are MNHEY and SVGEGT. The junction had 12 bases not matched to a gene; V was cut back by 2 bases and J by 3 bases. CDR3 size: 17 residues. Assay used: immunoSEQ multiplex PCR; TCRdb lists only in-frame clones, some missing. Of about 110,000 clones listed, roughly nine tenths are singletons. The source of this sequence is an adult in good health. V gene TRBV6-2 or TRBV6-3 combines with J gene TRBJ2-5; 7 bases match TRBD2. The source material was peripheral blood, sampled on day 0 of AZD1222 vaccination. CDR3 protein: CASSYRPPWLAEETQYF. CDR3 DNA sequence: TGTGCCAGCAGTTACCGACCCCCTTGGCTAGCGGAAGAGACCCAGTACTTC.